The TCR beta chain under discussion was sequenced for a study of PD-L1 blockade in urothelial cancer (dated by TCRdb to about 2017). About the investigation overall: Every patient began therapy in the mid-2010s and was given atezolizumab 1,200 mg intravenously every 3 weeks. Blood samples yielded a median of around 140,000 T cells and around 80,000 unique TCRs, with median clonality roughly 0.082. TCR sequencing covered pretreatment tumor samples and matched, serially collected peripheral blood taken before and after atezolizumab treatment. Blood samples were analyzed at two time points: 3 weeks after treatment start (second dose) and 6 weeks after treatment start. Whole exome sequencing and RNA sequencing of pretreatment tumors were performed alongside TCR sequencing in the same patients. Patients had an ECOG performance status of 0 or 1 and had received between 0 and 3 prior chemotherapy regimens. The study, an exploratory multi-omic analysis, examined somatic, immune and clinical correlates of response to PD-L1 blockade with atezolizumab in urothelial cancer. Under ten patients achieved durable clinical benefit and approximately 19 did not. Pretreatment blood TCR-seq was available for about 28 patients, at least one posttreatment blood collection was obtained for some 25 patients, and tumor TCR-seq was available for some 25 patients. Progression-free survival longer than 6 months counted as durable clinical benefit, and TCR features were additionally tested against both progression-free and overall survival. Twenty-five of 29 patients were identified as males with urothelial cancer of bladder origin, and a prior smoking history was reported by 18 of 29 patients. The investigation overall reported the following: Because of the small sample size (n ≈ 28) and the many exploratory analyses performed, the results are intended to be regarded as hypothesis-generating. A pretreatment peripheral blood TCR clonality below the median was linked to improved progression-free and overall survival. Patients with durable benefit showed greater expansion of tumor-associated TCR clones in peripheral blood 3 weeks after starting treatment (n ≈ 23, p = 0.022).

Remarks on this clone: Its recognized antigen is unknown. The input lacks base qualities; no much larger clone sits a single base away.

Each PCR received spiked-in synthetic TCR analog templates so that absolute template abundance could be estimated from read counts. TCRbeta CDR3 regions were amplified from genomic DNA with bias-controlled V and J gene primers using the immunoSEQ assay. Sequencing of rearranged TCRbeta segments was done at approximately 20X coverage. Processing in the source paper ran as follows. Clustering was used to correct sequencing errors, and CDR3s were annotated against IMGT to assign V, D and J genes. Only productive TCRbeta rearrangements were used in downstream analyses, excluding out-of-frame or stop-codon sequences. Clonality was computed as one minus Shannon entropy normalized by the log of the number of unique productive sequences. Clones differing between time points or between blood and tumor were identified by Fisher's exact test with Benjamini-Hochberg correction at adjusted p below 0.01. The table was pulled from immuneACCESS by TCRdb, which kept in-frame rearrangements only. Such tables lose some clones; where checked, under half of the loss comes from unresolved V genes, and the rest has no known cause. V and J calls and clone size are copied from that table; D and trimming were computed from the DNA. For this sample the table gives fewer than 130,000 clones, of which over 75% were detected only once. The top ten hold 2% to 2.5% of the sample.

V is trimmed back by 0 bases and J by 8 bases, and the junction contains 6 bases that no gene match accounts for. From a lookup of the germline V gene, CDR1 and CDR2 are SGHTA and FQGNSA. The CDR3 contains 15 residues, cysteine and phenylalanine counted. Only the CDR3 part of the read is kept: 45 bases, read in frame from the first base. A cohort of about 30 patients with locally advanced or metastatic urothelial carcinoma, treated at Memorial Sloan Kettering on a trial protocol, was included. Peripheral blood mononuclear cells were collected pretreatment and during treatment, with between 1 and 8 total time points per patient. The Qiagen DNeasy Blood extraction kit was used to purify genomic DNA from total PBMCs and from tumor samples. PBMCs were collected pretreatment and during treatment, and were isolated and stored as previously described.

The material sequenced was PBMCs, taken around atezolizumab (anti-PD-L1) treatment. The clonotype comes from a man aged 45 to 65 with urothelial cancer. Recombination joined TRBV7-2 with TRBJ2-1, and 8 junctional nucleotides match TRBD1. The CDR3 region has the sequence CASSLAPRGPHEQFF. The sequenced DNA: TGTGCCAGCAGCTTAGCTCCCAGGGGGCCTCATGAGCAGTTCTTC.